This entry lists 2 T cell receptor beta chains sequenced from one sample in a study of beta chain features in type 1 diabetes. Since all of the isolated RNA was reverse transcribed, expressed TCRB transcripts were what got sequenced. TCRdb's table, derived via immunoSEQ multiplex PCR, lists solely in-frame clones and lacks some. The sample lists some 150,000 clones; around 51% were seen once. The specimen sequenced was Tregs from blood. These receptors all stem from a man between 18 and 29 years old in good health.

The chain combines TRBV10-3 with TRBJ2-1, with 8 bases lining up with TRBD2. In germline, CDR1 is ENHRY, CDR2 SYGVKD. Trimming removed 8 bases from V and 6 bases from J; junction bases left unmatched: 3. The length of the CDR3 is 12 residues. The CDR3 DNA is TGTGCCATCGGTCTAGCGGGCAATGAGCAGTTCTTC. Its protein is CAIGLAGNEQFF.

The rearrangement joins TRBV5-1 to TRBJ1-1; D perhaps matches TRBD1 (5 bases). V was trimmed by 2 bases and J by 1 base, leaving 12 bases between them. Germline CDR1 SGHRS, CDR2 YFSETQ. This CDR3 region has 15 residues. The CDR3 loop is CASSFSGQGNTEAFF. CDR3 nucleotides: TGCGCCAGCAGCTTCTCGGGCCAGGGGAACACTGAAGCTTTCTTT. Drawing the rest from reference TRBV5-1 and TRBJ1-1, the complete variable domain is KAGVTQTPRYLIKTRGQQVTLSCSPISGHRSVSWYQQTPGQGLQFLFEYFSETQRNKGNFPGRFSGRQFSNSRSEMNVSTLELGDSALYLCASSFSGQGNTEAFFGQGTRLTVV.